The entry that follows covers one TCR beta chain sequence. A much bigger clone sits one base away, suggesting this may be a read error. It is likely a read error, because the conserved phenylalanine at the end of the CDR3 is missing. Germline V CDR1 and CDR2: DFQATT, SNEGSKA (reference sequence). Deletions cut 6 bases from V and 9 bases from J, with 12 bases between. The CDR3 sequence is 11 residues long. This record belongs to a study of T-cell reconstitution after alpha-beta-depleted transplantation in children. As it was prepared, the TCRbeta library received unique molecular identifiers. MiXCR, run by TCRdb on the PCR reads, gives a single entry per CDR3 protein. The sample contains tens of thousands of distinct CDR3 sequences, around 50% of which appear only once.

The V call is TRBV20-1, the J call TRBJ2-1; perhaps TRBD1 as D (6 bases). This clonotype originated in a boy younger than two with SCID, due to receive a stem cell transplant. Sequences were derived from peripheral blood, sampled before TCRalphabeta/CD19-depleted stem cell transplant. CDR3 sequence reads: CSASVRGEQFL. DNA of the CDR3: TGCAGTGCCAGCGTCAGGGGTGAGCAGTTCCTC.